This T cell receptor (beta chain) is from a study of blood T cell repertoires in COVID-19. Overall study: Some COVID-19 samples were acute and others convalescent; all came from the United States, Italy and Spain.

Trimming pared 1 base from V and 3 bases from J, leaving 13 bases between. CDR1 is LGHNA and CDR2 is YSLEER in the germline V gene. The CDR3 consists of 16 residues. Study processing details: Reference gene primers were amplified, and this amplification served to estimate nucleated cell counts. The method was immunoSEQ multiplex PCR; TCRdb's version includes in-frame clones alone and lacks a portion of them. V and J calls and clone size are given by that table; D and trimming were obtained from the DNA. In the table there are 50,000 to 75,000 clones, roughly 85% of which are singletons. The rearrangement joins TRBV4-3 to TRBJ1-3; D not certain. The source of this sequence is a man in his 60s with acute or convalescent COVID-19. What was sequenced was peripheral blood. The CDR3 sequence: CASSQGAGEGGNTIYF. The CDR3 nucleotides are TGCGCCAGCAGCCAAGGGGCCGGGGAAGGTGGAAACACCATATATTTT.